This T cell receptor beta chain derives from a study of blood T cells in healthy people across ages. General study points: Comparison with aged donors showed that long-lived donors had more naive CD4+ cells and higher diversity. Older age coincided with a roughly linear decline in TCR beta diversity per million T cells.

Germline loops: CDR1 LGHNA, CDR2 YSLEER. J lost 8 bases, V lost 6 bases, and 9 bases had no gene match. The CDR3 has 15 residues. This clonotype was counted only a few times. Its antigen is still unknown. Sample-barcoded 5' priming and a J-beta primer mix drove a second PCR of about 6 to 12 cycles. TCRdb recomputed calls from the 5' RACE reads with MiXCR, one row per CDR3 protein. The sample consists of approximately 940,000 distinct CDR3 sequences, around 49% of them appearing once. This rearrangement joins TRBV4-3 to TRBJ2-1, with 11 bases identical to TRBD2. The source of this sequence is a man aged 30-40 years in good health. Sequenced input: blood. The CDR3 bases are TGCGCCAGCAGTTCGACTAGCGGGGCCTTAGATGAGCAGTTCTTC. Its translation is CASSSTSGALDEQFF.